Presented here are 27 T cell receptor beta chains from one specimen sequenced in a study of cytomegalovirus exposure and HLA in healthy donors. 60 Vbeta and 13 Jbeta primers were used in PCR. Profiled with immunoSEQ multiplex PCR; TCRdb holds only in-frame clones, not every one. The repertoire holds under 200,000 clones, with around 88% as singletons. Material: PBMCs. Receptors originate from a woman aged 25 to 39 in good health and CMV-seronegative.

The chain combines TRBV5-1 with TRBJ2-3, with TRBD2 matching 13 bases. The V gene end was trimmed by 2 bases and the J gene end by 4 bases; junction bases not matched to a gene: 7. Germline CDR1 reads SGHRS; CDR2 reads YFSETQ. The CDR3 is 17 residues long. The CDR3 DNA reads TGCGCCAGCAGCTTAAACCCGGGACTAGCGGGATCAGATACGCAGTATTTT. Translating it yields CASSLNPGLAGSDTQYF.

The J gene is TRBJ2-6, the V gene TRBV2; no firm D call. Per the germline V gene, CDR1 is SNHLY and CDR2 is FYNNEI. V was clipped by 9 bases and J by 1 base, with 7 bases between them. The CDR3 covers 13 residues. CDR3 bases: TGTGCCAGTGAGAGTTCTGGGGCCAACGTCCTGACTTTC. It encodes CASESSGANVLTF.

This sequence joins TRBV28 and TRBJ1-4; D gene ambiguous. Germline CDR1 reads MDHEN; CDR2 reads SYDVKM. The CDR3 has 15 residues. V was clipped by 4 bases and J by 4 bases, with 13 bases between them. The CDR3 region is CASSSQSAGNEKLFF. In DNA form, the CDR3 reads TGTGCCAGCAGTTCCCAGTCAGCGGGTAATGAAAAACTGTTTTTT.

This chain connects TRBV4-2 to TRBJ2-1, with 7 bases fitting TRBD2. Unmatched junction bases numbered 8, after V lost 5 bases and J lost 7 bases. The CDR3 runs to 14 residues. Per the germline V gene, CDR1 is LGHNA and CDR2 is YNFKEQ. The CDR3 region is CASSGRREGNEQFF. CDR3 coding DNA: TGTGCCAGCAGCGGTCGCAGGGAGGGAAATGAGCAGTTCTTC.

The rearrangement links TRBV19 to TRBJ2-7; tentative D call: TRBD2 (7 bases). V was clipped by 5 bases and J by 2 bases, with 16 bases between them. This CDR3 region has 15 residues. The germline CDR1 and CDR2 sequences are LNHDA and SQIVND (reference sequence). In DNA, the CDR3 is TGTGCCAGTAGTTTCTCGTGGGGGGGCACCTACGAGCAGTACTTC. Protein sequence: CASSFSWGGTYEQYF.

V usage is TRBV9 and J usage is TRBJ2-1; TRBD2 matches at 12 bases. J lost 4 bases, V lost 4 bases, and 6 bases had no gene match. From germline, CDR1 is SGDLS and CDR2 YYNGEE. There are 16 residues in the CDR3. In DNA, the CDR3 is TGTGCCAGCAGCAAACGGACTAGCGGGATATACAATGAGCAGTTCTTC. Protein sequence: CASSKRTSGIYNEQFF.

The V gene is TRBV21-1, the J gene TRBJ1-3; no DNA check was done on the table's D call, TRBD1. TRBV21-1 counts as a pseudogene. This CDR3 contains 19 residues. The CDR3 sequence: CASSKLGMGQPLSGNTIYF. CDR3 bases: TGTGCCAGCAGCAAACTGGGGATGGGACAGCCGCTCTCTGGAAACACCATATATTTT.

The rearrangement joins TRBV28 to TRBJ2-7; TRBD1 is a possible D gene (5 bases). The CDR3 has 15 amino acids. Per the germline V gene, CDR1 is MDHEN and CDR2 is SYDVKM. V lost 6 bases, J lost 2 bases, and 17 bases lay in between. The CDR3 DNA sequence: TGTGCCAGCAGACCAGGGAAGGGGTACCCCTACGAGCAGTACTTC. Translation gives CASRPGKGYPYEQYF.

The chain employs TRBV11-2 and TRBJ1-1; tentative D call: TRBD1 (6 bases). Trimming cost V 5 bases and J 3 bases, with 19 bases left between them. CDR3 size: 16 residues. Germline CDR1 is SGHAT and CDR2 is FQNNGV. The CDR3 coding sequence is TGTGCCAGCAGCACTCAAGGGGGGGGCCTGGACACTGAAGCTTTCTTT. This sequence encodes CASSTQGGGLDTEAFF.

This chain uses TRBV6-6 with TRBJ2-6; D perhaps matches TRBD2 (6 bases). V was clipped by 6 bases and J by 4 bases, with 10 bases between them. Germline CDR1 and CDR2: MNHNY and SVGAGI (reference sequence). The CDR3 is 14 amino acids. The CDR3 bases are TGTGCCAGCAGCCTAGCGCCCGGGGCCAACGTCCTGACTTTC. Translating it yields CASSLAPGANVLTF.

V is TRBV29-1 and J is TRBJ2-1; D is ambiguous. The CDR3 spans 15 residues. Trimming cost V 7 bases and J 4 bases, with 20 bases left between them. Looked up from germline, CDR1 is SQVTM and CDR2 is ANQGSEA. CDR3 sequence reads: CSARWQYNRYNEQFF. In DNA form, the CDR3 reads TGCAGCGCCCGTTGGCAGTACAATCGATACAATGAGCAGTTCTTC.

J is TRBJ2-7 and V is TRBV11-2; tentatively, D is TRBD2 (5 bases). CDR1 and CDR2 (germline): SGHAT, FQNNGV. Between the trimmed V and J ends, which lost 7 bases and 6 bases, there was a span of 10 bases. This CDR3 spans 11 amino acids. Here the CDR3 DNA reads TGTGCCAGCAACGGGAATGGCGAGCAGTACTTC. This sequence encodes CASNGNGEQYF.

The chain uses TRBV2 and TRBJ1-5, with 9 bases lining up with TRBD1. After removal of 6 bases from V and 6 bases from J, the junction contained 6 bases not matched to a gene. This CDR3 region has 14 residues. Germline CDR1 SNHLY, CDR2 FYNNEI. The CDR3 region has the DNA TGTGCCAGCAGCACAACAGGGGGCCCTCAGCCCCAGCATTTT. This encodes CASSTTGGPQPQHF.

J is TRBJ2-1 and V is TRBV27; D perhaps matches TRBD1 (6 bases). CDR1 is MNHEY and CDR2 is SMNVEV in the germline V gene (reference sequence). CDR3 length equals 15 residues. V lost 1 base and J lost 5, with 12 bases in between. The CDR3 region is CASSLLGQGHNEQFF. The CDR3 DNA is TGTGCCAGCAGTTTATTAGGGCAGGGGCACAATGAGCAGTTCTTC.

The chain is built from TRBV21-1 and TRBJ2-7; the table's D call, TRBD1, has no DNA check behind it. TRBV21-1 is a documented pseudogene. The CDR3 has 16 amino acids. CDR3 DNA sequence: TGTGCCAGGAAACCACGTGGGGGACAGTACTCCTACGAGCAGTACTTC. The encoded protein is CARKPRGGQYSYEQYF.

The genes are TRBV11-2 and TRBJ2-1, with 12 bases lining up with TRBD2. The CDR3 sequence is 16 residues long. Germline trimming cut 1 base from V and 8 bases from J; bases unmatched to any gene: 6. Germline V gene data show CDR1 as SGHAT and CDR2 as FQNNGV. The CDR3 region is CASSLVWTSGKDEQFF. The CDR3 DNA is TGTGCCAGCAGCTTAGTATGGACTAGCGGGAAAGATGAGCAGTTCTTC.

The chain is built from TRBV6-5 and TRBJ1-5, with TRBD1 matching over 8 bases. Germline CDR1 MNHEY, CDR2 SVGAGI. The CDR3 is 15 amino acids. V gave up 5 bases and J gave up 6 bases; unmatched junction bases: 9. In DNA form, the CDR3 reads TGTGCCAGCAGTCCGCTCAGGGGGCTCGGTCAGCCCCAGCATTTT. Protein product: CASSPLRGLGQPQHF.

This chain links TRBV6-1 with TRBJ2-3; 8 bases map to TRBD2. The V gene's germline CDR1 is MNHNS and CDR2 SASEGT. V lost 3 bases to trimming and J lost 3 bases; unmatched junction nucleotides: 2. This CDR3 region has 14 residues. The CDR3 sequence is CASSDGLATDTQYF. The CDR3 DNA reads as TGTGCCAGCAGTGATGGACTAGCAACAGATACGCAGTATTTT.

The J gene is TRBJ2-5, the V gene TRBV29-1; TRBD1 aligns across 9 bases. V shed 3 bases, J shed 5 bases, and the junction held 7 bases outside the gene matches. This CDR3 spans 14 amino acids. Germline loops: CDR1 SQVTM, CDR2 ANQGSEA. The CDR3 loop reads CSVENRGLGETQYF. In DNA, the CDR3 is TGCAGCGTTGAGAACAGGGGGCTAGGGGAGACCCAGTACTTC.

The rearrangement uses TRBV19 and TRBJ2-7; 9 bases match TRBD2. With 3 bases clipped from V and 3 bases from J, the junction kept 6 bases outside the gene matches. The CDR3 has 15 amino acids. Germline CDR1 reads LNHDA; CDR2 reads SQIVND (reference sequence). CDR3 residues: CASSIGLAGIYEQYF. CDR3 nucleotide sequence: TGTGCCAGTAGTATCGGGCTAGCGGGAATCTACGAGCAGTACTTC.

V gene TRBV2 combines with J gene TRBJ2-6; 12 bases are shared with TRBD1. CDR1 is SNHLY, CDR2 FYNNEI, per germline. Germline trimming cut 7 bases from V and 3 bases from J; bases unmatched to any gene: 4. This CDR3 spans 16 amino acids. The DNA of the CDR3 is TGTGCCAGCACTGGGACAGGGGGCGGTGGGGCCAACGTCCTGACTTTC. This sequence encodes CASTGTGGGGANVLTF.

The rearrangement joins TRBV7-9 to TRBJ2-7, with 7 bases aligning to TRBD1. CDR3 length equals 15 residues. Losses at the gene ends were 3 bases for V and 3 bases for J; bases not matched to a gene: 8. CDR1 and CDR2 from the germline V gene are SEHNR and FQNEAQ (reference sequence). The CDR3 region has the DNA TGTGCCAGCAGCTTGGAGTCCAGACAGGGCTACGAGCAGTACTTC. Amino acids: CASSLESRQGYEQYF.

The genes are TRBV11-2 and TRBJ2-1; 7 bases agree with TRBD2. Germline CDR1 and CDR2: SGHAT and FQNNGV. J lost 12 bases, V lost 7 bases, and 18 bases had no gene match. The CDR3 is made up of 15 amino acids. The CDR3 DNA sequence: TGTGCCAGCACCGATCTCCGGACGGGAGGCCCCGGGCAGTTCTTC. This gives the protein CASTDLRTGGPGQFF.

This clone occurred a few times. The genes are TRBV6-6 and TRBJ2-5; the match to TRBD1 covers 10 bases. Germline trimming cut 2 bases from V and 1 base from J; bases unmatched to any gene: 4. From germline, CDR1 is MNHNY and CDR2 SVGAGI (reference sequence). The CDR3 extends over 16 amino acids. CDR3 coding DNA: TGTGCCAGCAGTTACGGGACAGGGGTGAGCCAAGAGACCCAGTACTTC. Protein sequence: CASSYGTGVSQETQYF.

This clone was counted a single time. The gene calls are TRBV6-1 and TRBJ1-1; TRBD1 is a possible D gene (5 bases). CDR3 length: 13 residues. Germline V gene lookup returns CDR1 MNHNS and CDR2 SASEGT. Deletions cut 6 bases from V and 5 bases from J, with 13 bases between. CDR3 sequence reads: CASRRGGSTEAFF. Here the CDR3 DNA reads TGTGCCAGCAGACGGGGGGGGTCGACTGAAGCTTTCTTT.

This sequence joins TRBV5-1 and TRBJ2-3; 8 bases fit TRBD2. Losses at the gene ends were 3 bases for V and 1 base for J; bases not matched to a gene: 4. Germline V gene data show CDR1 as SGHRS and CDR2 as YFSETQ. This CDR3 contains 15 residues. CDR3 DNA sequence: TGCGCCAGCAGCTACCCTAGCGGGCGCACAGATACGCAGTATTTT. Its translation: CASSYPSGRTDTQYF.

This clone was observed once. This rearrangement joins TRBV25-1 to TRBJ2-1; D may be TRBD1 (5 bases). In germline, CDR1 is MGHDK, CDR2 SYGVNS. CDR3 length equals 16 residues. V was trimmed by 4 bases and J by 0 bases, leaving 13 bases between them. The DNA of the CDR3 is TGTGCCAGCAGTGGAGGACACCGAAGCTCCTACAATGAGCAGTTCTTC. Its translation: CASSGGHRSSYNEQFF. The full variable domain, completed using reference TRBV25-1 and TRBJ2-1, is EADIYQTPRYLVIGTGKKITLECSQTMGHDKMYWYQQDPGMELHLIHYSYGVNSTEKGDLSSESTVSRIRTEHFPLTLESARPSHTSQYLCASSGGHRSSYNEQFFGPGTRLTVL.